Following are 26 T cell receptor beta chains from one sample sequenced in a study of beta chain features in type 1 diabetes. No antigen has been assigned to these receptors. The investigators reverse transcribed all of the isolated RNA, so they sequenced expressed TCRB transcripts. This table comes from immunoSEQ multiplex PCR, and its TCRdb copy is limited to in-frame clones, with some not included. Altogether nearly 350,000 clones are present, approximately 9.9% being singletons, with the ten largest covering 1%. Broader study findings: TCRB CDR3 length was moderately but significantly reduced in all four CD4+ subsets of Type 1 diabetes patients.

Specimen: central memory CD4+ T cells from blood. The receptors shown here come from a man aged 25-45 years with type 1 diabetes.

As for this clone: Other DNA sequences in this specimen translate into the identical CDR3. The CDR3 DNA sequence: TGCGCCAGCAGCCCGGGACAGGGCCACAATGAGCAGTTCTTC. Its translation is CASSPGQGHNEQFF. The V call is TRBV4-3, the J call TRBJ2-1, with 9 bases fitting TRBD1. CDR3 size: 14 residues. The junction had 3 bases not matched to a gene; V was cut back by 4 bases and J by 5 bases. Germline V gives CDR1 LGHNA, CDR2 YSLEER.

This clone has a handful of counts. This chain uses TRBV9 with TRBJ1-5; D perhaps matches TRBD1 (5 bases). CDR3 size: 15 residues. Trimming removed 4 bases from V and 0 bases from J, with 11 bases in between. Per germline, CDR1 SGDLS and CDR2 YYNGEE. The CDR3 reads CASSPLGDSNQPQHF. The CDR3 nucleotides read TGTGCCAGCAGCCCCCTGGGGGATAGCAATCAGCCCCAGCATTTT.

This clone turned up a few times. The CDR3 reads CASSLEGRRGTEAFF. Here the CDR3 DNA reads TGTGCCAGCAGCTTAGAGGGCCGACGGGGCACTGAAGCTTTCTTT. The chain couples TRBV11-2 to TRBJ1-1; D remains ambiguous. V lost 0 bases and J lost 4, with 12 bases in between. The CDR3 is made up of 15 amino acids. Germline lookup yields CDR1 SGHAT and CDR2 FQNNGV.

Only a few counts were recorded for this clone. V is TRBV2 and J is TRBJ1-1; D ambiguous. Between the trimmed V and J ends, which lost 10 bases and 3 bases, there was a span of 12 bases. Germline values: CDR1 SNHLY, CDR2 FYNNEI. The CDR3 extends over 12 amino acids. DNA of the CDR3: TGTGCCACTTCGAGAGAGTACACTGAAGCTTTCTTT. Encoded protein: CATSREYTEAFF.

CDR3 DNA sequence: TGCGCCAGCAGCGACAGAACCACAGATACGCAGTATTTT. It yields the protein CASSDRTTDTQYF. The rearrangement uses TRBV4-3 and TRBJ2-3; D may be TRBD1 (5 bases). The length of the CDR3 is 13 residues. Germline assignment: CDR1 LGHNA and CDR2 YSLEER. V was shortened by 5 bases and J by 2 bases, with 8 bases between the two germline ends.

The chain recombines TRBV11-2 with TRBJ2-5; 7 nucleotides match TRBD2. The germline CDR1 and CDR2 sequences are SGHAT and FQNNGV. CDR3 size: 15 residues. V trimming: 2 bases; J trimming: 1 base; junction bases outside the gene matches: 4. CDR3 nucleotides: TGTGCCAGCAGCTTAACAGCGGGGAGCCAAGAGACCCAGTACTTC. The encoded protein is CASSLTAGSQETQYF. Complete variable domain (other parts from reference TRBV11-2 and TRBJ2-5): EAGVAQSPRYKIIEKRQSVAFWCNPISGHATLYWYQQILGQGPKLLIQFQNNGVVDDSQLPKDRFSAERLKGVDSTLKIQPAKLEDSAVYLCASSLTAGSQETQYFGPGTRLLVL.

The rearrangement links TRBV12-5 to TRBJ2-2, with no clear D. Germline loops: CDR1 LGHNT, CDR2 FRNRAP. V was shortened by 0 bases and J by 0 bases, with 8 bases between the two germline ends. The CDR3 is 16 amino acids. CDR3 region: CASGLVAGPNTGELFF. DNA of the CDR3: TGTGCTAGTGGTTTGGTTGCCGGGCCGAACACCGGGGAGCTGTTTTTT.

This clone was counted a few times. V usage is TRBV7-8 and J usage is TRBJ1-2; the D gene is possibly TRBD1 (5 bases). Trimming took off 1 base at V and 4 bases at J, with 7 bases between the two ends. This CDR3 has 13 amino acids. Germline assignment: CDR1 SGHVS and CDR2 FQNEAQ. CDR3 loop: CASSLVDSYGYTF. The CDR3 DNA reads as TGTGCCAGCAGCTTAGTTGACAGCTATGGCTACACCTTC. Full variable domain (rest looked up from reference TRBV7-8 and TRBJ1-2): GAGVSQSPRYKVAKRGQDVALRCDPISGHVSLFWYQQALGQGPEFLTYFQNEAQLDKSGLPSDRFFAERPEGSVSTLKIQRTQQEDSAVYLCASSLVDSYGYTFGSGTRLTVV.

This clone showed up just a few times. The rearrangement uses TRBV5-8 and TRBJ1-6; D perhaps matches TRBD1 (5 bases). Germline CDR1 SGHTS, CDR2 YDEGEE. V was clipped by 1 base and J by 10 bases, with 15 bases between them. CDR3 length equals 15 residues. CDR3 DNA sequence: TGTGCCAGCAGCTTGTGGATGACGAGGGGATCACCCCTCCACTTT. Its translation: CASSLWMTRGSPLHF.

This clone was picked up a small number of times. V usage is TRBV7-9 and J usage is TRBJ2-1; D is unresolved. This CDR3 comprises 13 residues. Germline V gives CDR1 SEHNR, CDR2 FQNEAQ (reference sequence). V was shortened by 1 base and J by 8 bases, with 9 bases between the two germline ends. This chain's CDR3 is CASSLGTLDEQFF. The CDR3 region has the DNA TGTGCCAGCAGCTTAGGAACCCTTGATGAGCAGTTCTTC.

This clone was observed at least ten times. V gene TRBV29-1 combines with J gene TRBJ2-3; 8 nucleotides line up with TRBD2. The CDR3 totals 15 residues. Germline V gene data show CDR1 as SQVTM and CDR2 as ANQGSEA. V trimming: 7 bases; J trimming: 2 bases; junction bases outside the gene matches: 11. The CDR3 DNA follows: TGCAGCGGCCTCGGTCAAGCGGGGGACACAGATACGCAGTATTTT. Translating gives CSGLGQAGDTDTQYF.

CDR3 region: CASSLADRGGYTF. Here the CDR3 DNA reads TGTGCCAGCAGCTTAGCAGACAGGGGCGGCTACACCTTC. The genes are TRBV7-9 and TRBJ1-2; 8 nucleotides match TRBD1. The V segment lost 0 bases and the J segment 8 bases; nucleotides outside the gene matches: 2. CDR3 length: 13 amino acids. Germline CDR1 reads SEHNR; CDR2 reads FQNEAQ (reference sequence).

This clone occurred a few times. This chain uses TRBV10-3 with TRBJ1-1; possible D gene TRBD1, 5 bases. V gave up 9 bases and J gave up 5 bases, with 10 bases separating them. The germline CDR1 and CDR2 sequences are ENHRY and SYGVKD. CDR3 length: 11 amino acids. CDR3 amino acids: CAINQGTEAFF. In DNA, the CDR3 is TGTGCCATAAATCAGGGAACTGAAGCTTTCTTT.

This chain links TRBV10-3 with TRBJ2-6, with 8 bases fitting TRBD1. Germline assignment: CDR1 ENHRY and CDR2 SYGVKD. The junction had 5 bases not matched to a gene; V was cut back by 10 bases and J by 0 bases. The CDR3 extends over 15 amino acids. The CDR3 DNA follows: TGTGCCACTGTAACAGGGGGCTCTGGGGCCAACGTCCTGACTTTC. Protein sequence: CATVTGGSGANVLTF.

About this clone: Mismatch with germline at one junction end may stem from a read error. Other DNA sequences in the sample encode the same CDR3. V usage is TRBV27 and J usage is TRBJ2-3; TRBD2 agrees at 9 bases. This CDR3 region has 14 residues. The V gene's germline CDR1 is MNHEY and CDR2 SMNVEV (reference sequence). CDR3 region: CASVSGGSTDTQYF. Written as DNA, the CDR3 is TGCGCCAGCGTTAGCGGGGGCAGCACAGATACGCAGTATTTT.

This clone turned up a few times. The rearrangement uses TRBV13 and TRBJ2-1, with 8 bases matching TRBD1. This CDR3 is built from 13 residues. With V trimmed by 5 bases and J by 6 bases, 3 bases remained unmatched. Looked up from germline, CDR1 is PRHDT and CDR2 is FYEKMQ (reference sequence). This chain's CDR3 is CASSLQGGNEQFF. The CDR3 nucleotides are TGTGCCAGCAGCCTACAGGGGGGCAATGAGCAGTTCTTC.

This clone was found many times. The genes are TRBV5-6 and TRBJ1-5; D ambiguous. Per the germline V gene, CDR1 is SGHDT and CDR2 is YYEEEE. The CDR3 covers 15 residues. The V end lost 1 base, the J end lost 2 bases, and 10 bases lay between the germline ends. The DNA of the CDR3 is TGTGCCAGCAGCTTGCTAGGGTTGGGCAATCAGCCCCAGCATTTT. Its protein is CASSLLGLGNQPQHF.

This chain uses TRBV10-3 with TRBJ1-1; D is uncertain. Trimming removed 9 bases from V and 4 bases from J, with 15 bases in between. CDR1 ENHRY and CDR2 SYGVKD come from the germline V gene. The CDR3 is 13 amino acids. CDR3 amino acids: CAIRAPAATEAFF. CDR3 nucleotide sequence: TGTGCCATTCGGGCCCCGGCGGCCACTGAAGCTTTCTTT.

The chain has TRBV6-5 and TRBJ2-7; 8 nucleotides line up with TRBD2. V lost 8 bases and J lost 2; bases outside the gene matches: 11. The CDR3 consists of 15 residues. Germline loops: CDR1 MNHEY, CDR2 SVGAGI. CDR3 amino acids: CASALRGGPAYEQYF. The CDR3 nucleotides read TGTGCCAGCGCGCTTCGGGGGGGCCCTGCCTACGAGCAGTACTTC.

The chain recombines TRBV19 with TRBJ1-5; no clear D gene. CDR1 is LNHDA, CDR2 SQIVND, per germline (reference sequence). CDR3 size: 18 residues. Trimming removed 4 bases from V and 2 bases from J, with 21 bases in between. CDR3 in DNA: TGTGCCAGTAGTAAGGCACGACATCGGGTGGTCGGCAATCAGCCCCAGCATTTT. It codes for CASSKARHRVVGNQPQHF.

This clone was seen many times. V and J are TRBV10-3 and TRBJ2-7; D may correspond to TRBD1 or TRBD2 (5 bases each). The V end was cut by 9 bases, the J end by 3 bases, with 9 bases between. Per germline, CDR1 ENHRY and CDR2 SYGVKD. The CDR3 consists of 11 residues. CDR3 DNA: TGTGCCATACGGGACGACTACGAGCAGTACTTC. The encoded protein is CAIRDDYEQYF.

This chain connects TRBV14 to TRBJ2-1, with D possibly being TRBD1 (5 bases). This CDR3 is 13 amino acids long. Germline loops: CDR1 SGHDN, CDR2 FVKESK. The V and J ends lost 1 base and 8 bases respectively, with 9 bases between them. The CDR3, as DNA: TGTGCCAGCAGCCAAGCCTTAGGGGATGAGCAGTTCTTC. This encodes CASSQALGDEQFF.

There are a few counts of this clone. The genes are TRBV13 and TRBJ2-3; 10 bases fit TRBD2. Germline CDR1 reads PRHDT; CDR2 reads FYEKMQ (reference sequence). J gave up 4 bases and V 5 bases, and 12 bases lay outside the gene matches. CDR3 length: 17 amino acids. CDR3 DNA: TGTGCCAGCAGCGCCAACCCTTCTCTAGCGGGGGCAGATACGCAGTATTTT. It codes for CASSANPSLAGADTQYF.

This clone was counted many times. For the CDR3, the DNA is TGTGCCAGCAGTTTAAGGGCGGGACACCTCTATGGCTACACCTTC. Residues: CASSLRAGHLYGYTF. The chain is built from TRBV27 and TRBJ1-2; TRBD1 is a possible D gene (6 bases). Trimming left V 2 bases short and J 4 bases short, with 14 bases between. Per the germline V gene, CDR1 is MNHEY and CDR2 is SMNVEV (reference sequence). The CDR3 covers 15 residues.

As for this clone: Within the sample, other DNA sequences also encode this same CDR3. The chain couples TRBV7-2 to TRBJ2-3, with D unclear. This CDR3 region has 12 residues. Germline V gene sequence: CDR1 SGHTA, CDR2 FQGNSA. The ends were cut back, 4 bases at V and 2 bases at J, with 4 bases in the middle. CDR3 loop: CASSSFTDTQYF. The CDR3 nucleotides are TGTGCCAGCAGCTCGTTCACAGATACGCAGTATTTT.

This clone occurred a few times. J is TRBJ1-2 and V is TRBV7-2; TRBD1 matches at 7 bases. Germline assignment: CDR1 SGHTA and CDR2 FQGNSA. V was clipped by 3 bases and J by 6 bases; unmatched bases: 10. The CDR3 is made up of 15 amino acids. CDR3 DNA sequence: TGTGCCAGCAGCTTCGACAGGGCTGGGTTGGATGGCTACACCTTC. Its translation is CASSFDRAGLDGYTF.